The 28 T cell receptor beta chains presented below share a single source sample, sequenced in a study of blood T cell repertoires in COVID-19. Repertoires were generated with immunoSEQ multiplex PCR, while TCRdb's copy carries only in-frame clones and drops some. The sample holds hundreds of thousands of clones; 70% to 90% are singletons and the top ten take around 13%. Sequenced input: peripheral blood. The receptors originated from a woman in her seventies with COVID-19, enrolled during active disease.

This clone was counted a single time. This chain links TRBV5-8 with TRBJ2-7; 10 bases fit TRBD1. The germline gives CDR1 SGHTS, CDR2 YDEGEE. This CDR3 has 15 residues. Losses at the gene ends were 4 bases for V and 2 bases for J; bases not matched to a gene: 6. CDR3 residues: CASSRGTGETYEQYF. CDR3 DNA sequence: TGTGCCAGCAGCCGGGGGACAGGGGAAACCTACGAGCAGTACTTC.

The chain joins TRBV5-8 to TRBJ2-5; 7 bases are a match to TRBD1. Germline values: CDR1 SGHTS, CDR2 YDEGEE. The CDR3 length is 16 residues. V lost 6 bases to trimming and J lost 1 base; unmatched junction nucleotides: 12. CDR3 nucleotides: TGTGCCAGCACCCTACTTCGCGCAGGGGGCCAAGAGACCCAGTACTTC. This gives the protein CASTLLRAGGQETQYF.

CDR3 loop: CASSFKRDSPYGYTF. CDR3 nucleotide sequence: TGTGCCAGCAGCTTTAAACGGGACAGTCCTTATGGCTACACCTTC. The chain recombines TRBV7-2 with TRBJ1-2, with 7 bases that match TRBD1. CDR1 and CDR2 (germline): SGHTA, FQGNSA. The CDR3 covers 15 residues. Trimming cost V 3 bases and J 5 bases; bases outside gene matches: 9.

The V and J genes are TRBV28 and TRBJ1-5; a possible D gene is TRBD1 (5 bases). The V end was cut by 0 bases, the J end by 3 bases, with 9 bases between. The CDR3 totals 15 residues. Germline loops: CDR1 MDHEN, CDR2 SYDVKM. The CDR3 is CASSLWGGSNQPQHF. In DNA form, the CDR3 reads TGTGCCAGCAGTTTATGGGGGGGTTCCAATCAGCCCCAGCATTTT.

The gene calls are TRBV6-5 and TRBJ2-2; D gene ambiguous. The length of the CDR3 is 13 residues. In germline, CDR1 is MNHEY, CDR2 SVGAGI. The germline V and J ends were trimmed by 8 bases and 7 bases, with 14 bases remaining between them. In DNA, the CDR3 is TGTGCCAGCGTAGGAGTCTCTAACGGGGAGCTGTTTTTT. Its translation is CASVGVSNGELFF.

The rearrangement joins TRBV30 to TRBJ2-3; D may be TRBD1 (6 bases). CDR3 length equals 14 residues. V was shortened by 5 bases and J by 6 bases, with 18 bases between the two germline ends. CDR1 and CDR2 (germline): GTSNPN, SVGIG (reference sequence). CDR3: CAWGVGGAADTQYF. CDR3 DNA: TGTGCCTGGGGAGTTGGGGGCGCAGCTGATACGCAGTATTTT.

The chain employs TRBV18 and TRBJ1-1, with a tentative D call TRBD1 (6 bases). Looked up from germline, CDR1 is KGHSH and CDR2 is LQKENI. The CDR3 runs to 14 residues. Trimming cost V 3 bases and J 1 base, with 9 bases left between them. The CDR3 DNA reads TGTGCCAGCTCACCGCAGGGACAGAACACTGAAGCTTTCTTT. Translated: CASSPQGQNTEAFF. The entire variable domain, with the rest obtained from reference TRBV18 and TRBJ1-1, is as follows: NAGVMQNPRHLVRRRGQEARLRCSPMKGHSHVYWYRQLPEEGLKFMVYLQKENIIDESGMPKERFSAEFPKEGPSILRIQQVVRGDSAAYFCASSPQGQNTEAFFGQGTRLTVV.

The chain joins TRBV7-2 to TRBJ1-4; 11 positions match TRBD1. CDR1 and CDR2 (germline): SGHTA, FQGNSA. This CDR3 has 16 residues. After removal of 5 bases from V and 6 bases from J, the junction contained 8 bases not matched to a gene. CDR3 in amino acids: CASSAGGTGGYEKLFF. DNA for the CDR3: TGTGCCAGCAGCGCCGGGGGGACAGGGGGATATGAAAAACTGTTTTTT.

The rearrangement joins TRBV13 to TRBJ2-7; 7 bases are a match to TRBD1. This CDR3 is 15 amino acids long. V dropped 4 bases and J dropped 0; count of bases not matched to a gene: 6. Germline CDR1 is PRHDT and CDR2 is FYEKMQ (reference sequence). CDR3 amino acids: CASSSPGQSSYEQYF. CDR3 in DNA: TGTGCCAGCAGCTCACCGGGACAGAGCTCCTACGAGCAGTACTTC.

The CDR3 loop is CASRGLAGTDTQYF. In DNA, the CDR3 is TGTGCCAGCCGCGGACTAGCGGGGACAGATACGCAGTATTTT. V gene TRBV5-4 combines with J gene TRBJ2-3, with 12 bases aligning to TRBD2. V trimming: 7 bases; J trimming: 3 bases; junction bases outside the gene matches: 3. The CDR3 contains 14 residues. Germline lookup yields CDR1 SGHNT and CDR2 YYREEE (reference sequence). The complete variable domain, with remaining parts taken from reference TRBV5-4 and TRBJ2-3, reads ETGVTQSPTHLIKTRGQQVTLRCSSQSGHNTVSWYQQALGQGPQFIFQYYREEENGRGNFPPRFSGLQFPNYSSELNVNALELDDSALYLCASRGLAGTDTQYFGPGTRLTVL.

The chain carries TRBV29-1 and TRBJ1-2; D is possibly TRBD1 (5 bases). This CDR3 comprises 13 residues. Germline assignment: CDR1 SQVTM and CDR2 ANQGSEA. Deletions cut 3 bases from V and 4 bases from J, with 12 bases between. The CDR3 DNA reads as TGCAGCGTTGAGGTGGGGGGAGGCTATGGCTACACCTTC. This sequence encodes CSVEVGGGYGYTF.

This sequence joins TRBV19 and TRBJ1-5, with D uncertain. CDR1 and CDR2 from the germline V gene are LNHDA and SQIVND (reference sequence). CDR3 length equals 14 residues. V was trimmed by 5 bases and J by 3 bases, leaving 11 bases between them. In DNA, the CDR3 is TGTGCCAGTAGTCCCCGAGGTATCAATCAGCCCCAGCATTTT. Translation: CASSPRGINQPQHF.

The V and J genes are TRBV23-1 and TRBJ2-2; D not resolved. TRBV23-1 is an ORF; its function is uncertain. The CDR3 totals 15 residues. Trimming removed 5 bases from V and 2 bases from J, with 12 bases in between. CDR3 coding DNA: TGCGCCAGCAGTAGTACACAGACCAACACCGGGGAGCTGTTTTTT. It is translated as CASSSTQTNTGELFF.

The chain couples TRBV2 to TRBJ2-3; tentatively, D is TRBD1 (5 bases). V gave up 7 bases and J gave up 2 bases, with 13 bases separating them. Per germline, CDR1 SNHLY and CDR2 FYNNEI. CDR3 length: 14 residues. The CDR3 loop is CASTWTRYTDTQYF. DNA for the CDR3: TGTGCCAGCACCTGGACACGTTACACAGATACGCAGTATTTT.

The V and J genes are TRBV5-6 and TRBJ2-7; TRBD1 might be the D (5 bases). V was pared by 3 bases and J by 6 bases, with 16 bases between. Looked up from germline, CDR1 is SGHDT and CDR2 is YYEEEE. The length of the CDR3 is 14 residues. The CDR3 sequence: CASSSGPGSVEQYF. CDR3 bases: TGTGCCAGCAGCTCTGGACCAGGGTCGGTCGAGCAGTACTTC.

This chain links TRBV2 with TRBJ2-1; TRBD1 matches 7 bases. From germline, CDR1 is SNHLY and CDR2 FYNNEI. CDR3 length: 16 amino acids. V shed 0 bases and J 4 bases; nucleotides not matched to a gene: 6. This chain's CDR3 is CASSEAGGLTYNEQFF. DNA of the CDR3: TGTGCCAGCAGTGAAGCAGGGGGCCTAACTTACAATGAGCAGTTCTTC.

As to this clone: Germline is not matched at one junction end, which may reflect a read error. The chain joins TRBV7-3 to TRBJ2-3; 15 positions agree with TRBD2. Germline assignment: CDR1 SGHTA and CDR2 FQGTGA. The CDR3 sequence is 14 residues long. The CDR3 region has the DNA TGTGCCAGCAGCTCATGGACTAGCGGGGGGGCAGTTGATTTT. Residues: CASSSWTSGGAVDF.

The V gene is TRBV24-1, the J gene TRBJ1-1, with D possibly being TRBD1 (6 bases). The germline gives CDR1 KGHDR, CDR2 SFDVKD. The CDR3 runs 16 residues. V was pared by 7 bases and J by 1 base, with 18 bases between. The CDR3 loop is CATSKNEQGPNTEAFF. The CDR3 bases are TGTGCCACCAGCAAAAACGAACAGGGCCCGAACACTGAAGCTTTCTTT.

The gene calls are TRBV5-1 and TRBJ2-5, with 7 bases identical to TRBD2. Germline V gene data show CDR1 as SGHRS and CDR2 as YFSETQ. Trimming removed 2 bases from V and 2 bases from J; junction bases left unmatched: 6. The CDR3 extends over 15 amino acids. The CDR3, as DNA: TGCGCCAGCAGCTTTTCGGGGGGAAATCAAGAGACCCAGTACTTC. It yields the protein CASSFSGGNQETQYF.

The chain is built from TRBV7-3 and TRBJ2-2; 9 bases agree with TRBD1. V was clipped by 6 bases and J by 6 bases; unmatched bases: 8. The CDR3 sequence is 15 residues long. The germline CDR1 and CDR2 sequences are SGHTA and FQGTGA. The CDR3 here is CASRQTGGSPGELFF. CDR3 nucleotide sequence: TGTGCCAGCAGACAGACAGGGGGTAGCCCCGGGGAGCTGTTTTTT.

The chain couples TRBV5-1 to TRBJ2-2; D may be TRBD2 (6 bases). Germline lookup yields CDR1 SGHRS and CDR2 YFSETQ. Trimming left V 7 bases short and J 5 bases short, with 12 bases between. The length of the CDR3 is 13 residues. Here the CDR3 DNA reads TGCGCCAGCGGAGGGCGGGGTACCGGGGAGCTGTTTTTT. It encodes CASGGRGTGELFF.

Here the CDR3 reads CASSLAPTVNEQFF. For the CDR3, the DNA is TGCGCCAGCAGCCTTGCCCCGACAGTCAATGAGCAGTTCTTC. This chain uses TRBV4-3 with TRBJ2-1; maybe TRBD1 (5 bases). Trimming cost V 4 bases and J 6 bases, with 13 bases left between them. This CDR3 spans 14 amino acids. Germline V gene sequence: CDR1 LGHNA, CDR2 YSLEER.

The V call is TRBV6-5, the J call TRBJ1-5, with D perhaps TRBD1 (6 bases). Trimming took 8 bases from V and 3 from J, leaving 14 bases between them. CDR1 is MNHEY and CDR2 is SVGAGI in the germline V gene. The CDR3 length is 14 residues. This CDR3 is CASAEQGNNQPQHF. The DNA of the CDR3 is TGTGCCAGCGCAGAACAGGGAAACAATCAGCCCCAGCATTTT.

This clone was counted once. The chain couples TRBV4-1 to TRBJ2-7; 7 nucleotides match TRBD1. V was clipped by 1 base and J by 5 bases; unmatched bases: 8. There are 15 residues in the CDR3. CDR1 is MGHRA, CDR2 YSYEKL, per germline. The CDR3 loop reads CASSQGSQGVNEQYF. The CDR3 nucleotides read TGCGCCAGCAGCCAAGGTAGCCAGGGGGTTAACGAGCAGTACTTC.

The CDR3 sequence is CASSQDVTGQTYNEQFF. The CDR3 DNA sequence: TGCGCCAGCAGCCAAGATGTTACAGGTCAAACCTACAATGAGCAGTTCTTC. The J gene is TRBJ2-1, the V gene TRBV4-3; the D gene is possibly TRBD1 (5 bases). This CDR3 is 17 amino acids long. Germline V gives CDR1 LGHNA, CDR2 YSLEER. V was clipped by 0 bases and J by 2 bases, with 14 bases between them.

V and J are TRBV7-2 and TRBJ1-1; D gene unclear. Germline loops: CDR1 SGHTA, CDR2 FQGNSA. The V and J ends lost 2 bases and 0 bases respectively, with 4 bases between them. The CDR3 totals 13 residues. CDR3 in amino acids: CASSLTVNTEAFF. The CDR3 DNA is TGTGCCAGCAGCTTAACAGTGAACACTGAAGCTTTCTTT.

The V call is TRBV2, the J call TRBJ1-6, with a tentative D call TRBD1 (5 bases). Per germline, CDR1 SNHLY and CDR2 FYNNEI. V was pared by 3 bases and J by 4 bases, with 19 bases between. This CDR3 has 18 amino acids. The CDR3 coding sequence is TGTGCCAGCAGTGACAGTGCCGACAGATTCGTATATAATTCACCCCTCCACTTT. This gives the protein CASSDSADRFVYNSPLHF.

The rearrangement uses TRBV7-8 and TRBJ1-4, with 7 bases identical to TRBD1. The CDR3 spans 14 residues. V lost 5 bases, J lost 6 bases, and 6 bases stayed unmatched. CDR1 and CDR2 from the germline V gene are SGHVS and FQNEAQ. The CDR3 is CASSQRQGHEKLFF. As DNA, the CDR3 is TGTGCCAGCAGCCAGCGACAGGGTCATGAAAAACTGTTTTTT.